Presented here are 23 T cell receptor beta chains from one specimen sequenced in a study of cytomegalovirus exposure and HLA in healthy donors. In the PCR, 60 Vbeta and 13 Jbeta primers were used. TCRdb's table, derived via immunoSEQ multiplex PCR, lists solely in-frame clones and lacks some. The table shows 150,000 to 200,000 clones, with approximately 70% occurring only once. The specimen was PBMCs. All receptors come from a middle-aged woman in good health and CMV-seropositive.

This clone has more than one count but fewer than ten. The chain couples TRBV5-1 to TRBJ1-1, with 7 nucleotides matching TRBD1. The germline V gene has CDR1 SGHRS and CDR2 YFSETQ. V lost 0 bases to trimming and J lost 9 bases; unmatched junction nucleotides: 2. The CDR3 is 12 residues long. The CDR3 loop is CASSLDRGKAFF. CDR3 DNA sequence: TGCGCCAGCAGCTTGGACAGGGGAAAAGCTTTCTTT.

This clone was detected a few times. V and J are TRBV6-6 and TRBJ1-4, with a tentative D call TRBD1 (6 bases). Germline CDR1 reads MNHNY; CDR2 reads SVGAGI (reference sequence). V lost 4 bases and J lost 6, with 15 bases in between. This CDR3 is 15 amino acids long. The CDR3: CASSSSDSHHEKLFF. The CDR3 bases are TGTGCCAGCAGTTCATCGGACAGCCACCATGAAAAACTGTTTTTT.

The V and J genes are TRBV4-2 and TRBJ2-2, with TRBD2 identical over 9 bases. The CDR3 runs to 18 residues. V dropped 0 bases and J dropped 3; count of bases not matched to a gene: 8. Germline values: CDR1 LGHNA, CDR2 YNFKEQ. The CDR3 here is CASSQDPGRGGHTGELFF. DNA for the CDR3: TGTGCCAGCAGCCAAGATCCCGGGCGGGGGGGCCACACCGGGGAGCTGTTTTTT.

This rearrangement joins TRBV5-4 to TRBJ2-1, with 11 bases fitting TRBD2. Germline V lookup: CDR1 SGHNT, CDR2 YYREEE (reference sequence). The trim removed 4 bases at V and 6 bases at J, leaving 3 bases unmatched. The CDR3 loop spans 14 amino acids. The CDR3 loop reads CASSQLAGANEQFF. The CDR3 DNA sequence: TGTGCCAGCAGCCAACTAGCGGGAGCCAATGAGCAGTTCTTC.

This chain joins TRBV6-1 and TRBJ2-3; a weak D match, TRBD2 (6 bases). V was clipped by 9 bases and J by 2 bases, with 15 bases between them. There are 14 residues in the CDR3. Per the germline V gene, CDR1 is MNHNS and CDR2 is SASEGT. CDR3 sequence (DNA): TGTGCCAGTGGTGGGAGGCTCCCCACAGATACGCAGTATTTT. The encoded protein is CASGGRLPTDTQYF.

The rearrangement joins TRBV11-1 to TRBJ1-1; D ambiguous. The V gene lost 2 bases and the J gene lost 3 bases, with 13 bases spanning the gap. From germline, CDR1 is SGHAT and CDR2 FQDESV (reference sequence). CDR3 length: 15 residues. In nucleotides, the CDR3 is TGTGCCAGCAGCTTAAGTGCTAGGGAGGACACTGAAGCTTTCTTT. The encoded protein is CASSLSAREDTEAFF.

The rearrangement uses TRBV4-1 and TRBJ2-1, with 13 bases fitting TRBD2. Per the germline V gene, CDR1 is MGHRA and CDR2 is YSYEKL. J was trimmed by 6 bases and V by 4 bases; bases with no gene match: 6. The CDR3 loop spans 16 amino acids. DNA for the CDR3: TGCGCCAGCAGCCCATCCGGACTAGCGGGAGTCAATGAGCAGTTCTTC. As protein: CASSPSGLAGVNEQFF.

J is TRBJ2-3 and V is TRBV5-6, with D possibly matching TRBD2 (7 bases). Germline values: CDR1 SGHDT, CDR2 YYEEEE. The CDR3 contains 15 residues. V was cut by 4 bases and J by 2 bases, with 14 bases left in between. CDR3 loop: CASSHEGGTTDTQYF. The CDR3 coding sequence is TGTGCCAGCAGCCATGAGGGGGGGACCACAGATACGCAGTATTTT.

CDR3 nucleotides: TGTGCCAGCAGTTTAACAACGGCGGGGATATACGAGCAGTACTTC. Translation gives CASSLTTAGIYEQYF. This rearrangement joins TRBV27 to TRBJ2-7; D is possibly TRBD2 (6 bases). This CDR3 contains 15 residues. CDR1 is MNHEY and CDR2 is SMNVEV in the germline V gene (reference sequence). V dropped 2 bases and J dropped 4 bases, with 15 bases sitting between them.

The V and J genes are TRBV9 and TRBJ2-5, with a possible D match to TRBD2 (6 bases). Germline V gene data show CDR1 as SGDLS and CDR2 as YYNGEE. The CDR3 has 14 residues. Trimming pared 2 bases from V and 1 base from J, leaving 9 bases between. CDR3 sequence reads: CASSVSGVQETQYF. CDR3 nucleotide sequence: TGTGCCAGCAGCGTCTCGGGGGTCCAAGAGACCCAGTACTTC.

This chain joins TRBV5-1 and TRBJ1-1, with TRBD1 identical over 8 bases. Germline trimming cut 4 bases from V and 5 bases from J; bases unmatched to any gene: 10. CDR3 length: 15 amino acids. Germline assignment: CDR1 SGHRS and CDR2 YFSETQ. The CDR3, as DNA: TGCGCCAGCAGCGGACGGACAGGGAGGTCAACTGAAGCTTTCTTT. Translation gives CASSGRTGRSTEAFF.

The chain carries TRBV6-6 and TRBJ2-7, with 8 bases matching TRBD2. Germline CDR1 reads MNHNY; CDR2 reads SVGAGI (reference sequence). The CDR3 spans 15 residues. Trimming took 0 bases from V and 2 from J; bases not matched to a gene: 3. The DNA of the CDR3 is TGTGCCAGCAGTTACTCTGCGGGGGGTACCTACGAGCAGTACTTC. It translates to CASSYSAGGTYEQYF.

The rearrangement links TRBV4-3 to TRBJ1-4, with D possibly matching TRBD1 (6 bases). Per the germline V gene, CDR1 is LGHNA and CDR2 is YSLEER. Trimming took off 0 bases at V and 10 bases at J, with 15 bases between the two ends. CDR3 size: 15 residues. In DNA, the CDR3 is TGCGCCAGCAGCCAAGACGGGGGGCCGAGGGTAAAACTGTTTTTT. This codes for CASSQDGGPRVKLFF.

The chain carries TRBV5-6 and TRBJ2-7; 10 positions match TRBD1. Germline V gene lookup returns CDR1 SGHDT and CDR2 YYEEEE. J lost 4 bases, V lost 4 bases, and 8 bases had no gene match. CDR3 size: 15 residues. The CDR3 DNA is TGTGCCAGCAGCCCGGAACGGACAGGGGGGTACGAGCAGTACTTC. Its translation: CASSPERTGGYEQYF.

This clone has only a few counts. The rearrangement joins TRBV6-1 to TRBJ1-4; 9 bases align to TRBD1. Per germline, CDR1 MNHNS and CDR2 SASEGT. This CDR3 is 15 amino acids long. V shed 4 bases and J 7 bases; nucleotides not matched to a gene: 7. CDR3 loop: CASSVPGQGPEKLFF. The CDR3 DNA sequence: TGTGCCAGCAGTGTCCCGGGACAGGGTCCTGAAAAACTGTTTTTT.

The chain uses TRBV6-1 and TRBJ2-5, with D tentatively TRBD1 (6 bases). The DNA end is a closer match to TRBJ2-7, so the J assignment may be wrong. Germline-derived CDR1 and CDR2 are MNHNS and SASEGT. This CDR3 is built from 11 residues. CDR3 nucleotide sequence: TGTGCCAGCAGGCAGGGGCACGAGCAGTACTTC. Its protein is CASRQGHEQYF.

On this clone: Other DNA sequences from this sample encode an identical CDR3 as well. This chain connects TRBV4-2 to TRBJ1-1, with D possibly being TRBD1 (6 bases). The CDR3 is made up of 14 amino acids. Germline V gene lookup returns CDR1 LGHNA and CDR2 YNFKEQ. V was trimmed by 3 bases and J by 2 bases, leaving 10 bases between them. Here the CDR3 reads CASSQDSRNTEAFF. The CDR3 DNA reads TGTGCCAGCAGCCAGGACAGTAGAAACACTGAAGCTTTCTTT.

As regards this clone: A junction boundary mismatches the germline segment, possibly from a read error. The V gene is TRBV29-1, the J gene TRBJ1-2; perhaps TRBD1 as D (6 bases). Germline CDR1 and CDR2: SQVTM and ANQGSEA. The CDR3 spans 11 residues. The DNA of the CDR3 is TGCAGCCTGGGGGGGGGCTATGGCTACCCCTTC. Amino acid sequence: CSLGGGYGYPF.

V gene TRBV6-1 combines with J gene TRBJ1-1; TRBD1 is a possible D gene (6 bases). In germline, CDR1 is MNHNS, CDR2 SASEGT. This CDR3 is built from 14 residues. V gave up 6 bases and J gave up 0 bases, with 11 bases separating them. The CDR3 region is CASSPDRLNTEAFF. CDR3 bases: TGTGCCAGCAGCCCGGACAGATTGAACACTGAAGCTTTCTTT.

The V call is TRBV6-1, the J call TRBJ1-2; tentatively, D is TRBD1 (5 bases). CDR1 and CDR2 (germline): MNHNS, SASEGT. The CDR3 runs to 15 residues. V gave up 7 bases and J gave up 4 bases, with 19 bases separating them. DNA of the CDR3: TGTGCCAGCAACGACGTAACAGGTCTTGGCTATGGCTACACCTTC. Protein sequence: CASNDVTGLGYGYTF.

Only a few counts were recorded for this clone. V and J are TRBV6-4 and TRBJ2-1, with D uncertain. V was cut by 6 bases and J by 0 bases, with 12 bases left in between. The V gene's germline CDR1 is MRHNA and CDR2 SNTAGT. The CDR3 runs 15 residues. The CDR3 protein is CASSYSFNSYNEQFF. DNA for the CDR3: TGTGCCAGCAGCTACAGCTTCAACTCCTACAATGAGCAGTTCTTC.

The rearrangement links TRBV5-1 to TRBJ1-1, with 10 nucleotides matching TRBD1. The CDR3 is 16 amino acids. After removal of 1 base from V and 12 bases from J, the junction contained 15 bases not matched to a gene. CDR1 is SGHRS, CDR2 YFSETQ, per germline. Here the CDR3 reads CASSLRGTGAARISFF. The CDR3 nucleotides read TGCGCCAGCAGCTTGCGCGGGACAGGGGCCGCGAGGATATCTTTCTTT.

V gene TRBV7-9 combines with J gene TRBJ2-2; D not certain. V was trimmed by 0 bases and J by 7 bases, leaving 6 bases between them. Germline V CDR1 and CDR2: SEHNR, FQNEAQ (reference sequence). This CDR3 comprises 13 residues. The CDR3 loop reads CASSLASDGELFF. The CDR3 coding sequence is TGTGCCAGCAGCTTAGCGTCAGACGGGGAGCTGTTTTTT.